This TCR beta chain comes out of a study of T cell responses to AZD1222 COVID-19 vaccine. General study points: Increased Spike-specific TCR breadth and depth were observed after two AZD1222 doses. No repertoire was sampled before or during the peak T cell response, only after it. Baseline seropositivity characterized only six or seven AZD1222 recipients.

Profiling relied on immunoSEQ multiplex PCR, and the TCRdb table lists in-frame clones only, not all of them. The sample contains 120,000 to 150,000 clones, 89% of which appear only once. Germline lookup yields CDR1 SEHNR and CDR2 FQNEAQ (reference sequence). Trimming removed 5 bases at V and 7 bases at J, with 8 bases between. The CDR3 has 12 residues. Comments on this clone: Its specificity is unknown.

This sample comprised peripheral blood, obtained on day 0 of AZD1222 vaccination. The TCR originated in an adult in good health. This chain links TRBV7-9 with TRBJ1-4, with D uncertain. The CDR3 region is CASSLSFEKLFF. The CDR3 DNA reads TGTGCCAGCAGCCTATCTTTTGAAAAACTGTTTTTT. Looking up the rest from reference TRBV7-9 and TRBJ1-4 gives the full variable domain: DTGVSQNPRHKITKRGQNVTFRCDPISEHNRLYWYRQTLGQGPEFLTYFQNEAQLEKSRLLSDRFSAERPKGSFSTLEIQRTEQGDSAMYLCASSLSFEKLFFGSGTQLSVL.